The sequence of this T cell receptor (beta chain) was determined in a study of molecular identifiers for immune sequencing clone quantification. Study background: With replicates, the RNA of about 21,000 or 97,000 naive CD8 cells was split five ways and four were sequenced. Study results and limitations: Clones exceeding 20 RNA copies carried over 97% of effector molecules but under 1% of naive-cell molecules.

Regarding this clonotype: What it binds is not known. Its ends do not fully match the called genes, so a read error is possible.

The CDR3 covers 12 residues. Germline V gene data show CDR1 as LGHDT and CDR2 as YNNKEL (reference sequence). Sorted cells numbering about 19,000 to 1,000,000, with 10%, 30% or 50% RNA, yielded the naive CD8 libraries. In the sort, naive CD8 T cells were defined as CD8+CD4-CCR7+CD45RA+. TCRdb re-called the PCR reads through MiXCR, storing one row per CDR3 protein. The data contain 460,000 or so distinct CDR3 sequences, 25% of them singletons. The chain uses TRBV3-1 and TRBJ2-7; D ambiguous. This clonotype was obtained from a human donor in good health. Some libraries in this study had Jurkat cell RNA spiked in. Sequencing used naive CD8+ T cells from blood, with Jurkat cell RNA spiked in. Subset indicated: FACS-sorted CD8+CD4-CCR7+CD45RA+ naive T cells. The CDR3 DNA sequence: TGTACCAGCAGCCAAGTGACCTACGAGCAGTACTTC. Amino acid sequence: CTSSQVTYEQYF.